The present T cell receptor beta chain was sequenced within a study of shared clonotypes between healthy human individuals. Regarding the study as a whole: Generation of non-shared clonotypes was less probable than generation of clonotypes shared by all four donors. Shared across a few donors were 4% to 6% of the naive CD4 clonotypes.

The input for sorted-subset replicate PCRs was around 0.2 ug DNA, about 29,000 T cell genomes. Using immunoSEQ multiplex PCR, the repertoire was profiled, and TCRdb retains in-frame clones only, with some absent. The table shows about 2.4 million clones, with 90% to 95% occurring only once. Partitioning of CD4+ cells yielded a CD45RA+ naive subset and a CD45RA-negative memory subset. Concerning this clone itself: What it binds is not known.

Germline V gene data show CDR1 as SEHNR and CDR2 as FQNEAQ (reference sequence). Unmatched junction bases numbered 14, after V lost 5 bases and J lost 7 bases. CDR3 length: 17 amino acids. This clonotype originated in a young man in good health. Some clones in this sample may be carry-over from other donors' samples. The genes are TRBV7-9 and TRBJ2-1, with 10 bases matching TRBD2. Sequencing was done on a sample of naive CD4+ T cells from PBMCs. Subset specified: CD45RA+ positively selected. The CDR3 spells CASSTRGASGRINEQFF. DNA for the CDR3: TGTGCCAGCAGCACTCGGGGCGCTAGCGGGAGAATAAATGAGCAGTTCTTC.